This T cell receptor beta chain was identified in a study of shared clonotypes between healthy human individuals. Study-wide background: In total, the donors were a couple of women and a few men aged 18 to 49. Whole-study results and caveats: Generally, estimated richness proved larger in naive subsets than it did in memory subsets.

Assay: immunoSEQ multiplex PCR; the TCRdb copy retains only in-frame clones and omits some. The table records about 1,900,000 clones, about 95% of them present only once. A note on this clone: The target antigen is unknown.

The naive CD8 population came from CD45RO-negative cells selected for CCR7, without terminally differentiated effector memory CD45RA+ cells. The CDR3 is made up of 15 amino acids. V lost 2 bases to trimming and J lost 7 bases; unmatched junction nucleotides: 3. Germline CDR1 PRHDT, CDR2 FYEKMQ (reference sequence). The clonotype originates from a man younger than 30 in good health. The V gene is TRBV13, the J gene TRBJ2-1; 12 bases fit TRBD2. The sequenced sample consisted of naive CD8+ T cells sorted from blood. CDR3 DNA sequence: TGTGCCAGCAGCTTACTAGCGGGGGGGAAGAATGAGCAGTTCTTC. This sequence encodes CASSLLAGGKNEQFF.